This TCR beta chain appears in the sequencing data of a study of T-cell memory formation after mild COVID-19. Trimming removed 7 bases at V and 4 bases at J, with 17 bases between. The length of the CDR3 is 15 residues. Germline CDR1 and CDR2: MDHEN and SYDVKM. TCRdb processed the 5' RACE reads anew with MiXCR; each CDR3 protein has one entry. The sample lists approximately 300,000 distinct CDR3 sequences, more than 15% occurring once. This sequence originates from a man between 18 and 29 years old who had mild COVID-19 (a few samples of this study predate the infection). Cell type and time point are not known. The rearrangement joins TRBV28 to TRBJ1-5; D is possibly TRBD1 (6 bases). The sequenced sample was PBMCs or a T cell subset sorted from them (not recorded which). CDR3 in amino acids: CASKMGGGANQPQHF. Written as DNA, the CDR3 is TGTGCCAGCAAAATGGGGGGGGGCGCAAATCAGCCCCAGCATTTT.